This T cell receptor beta chain originates from a study of identical twins (dated by TCRdb to about 2016). Regarding the research as a whole: TCR alpha and beta repertoires from monozygotic twins, unrelated adults of various ages and cord blood were deep-sequenced to test whether fetal clonotypes persist. Replicate twin experiments were performed at different times using different library preparation protocols to rule out contamination.

At least ten counts were recorded for this clonotype. No antigen is known for it. Base qualities are not at hand, and no much larger clone is one base apart. All donors were healthy Caucasians. The study also sequenced three unrelated non-twin adults: a male aged 18 to 30, a male aged 50 to 60 and a female aged 50 to 60. Miltenyi CD45RO+ enrichment and human naive T-cell isolation kits were used to isolate memory (CD45RO+) and naive T cells from PBMC. The library was generated by 5' RACE. The instrument given in TCRdb is Illumina HiSeq 2000. A universal primer binding site was added through template switching, and the final cDNA carried a unique molecular identifier so that TCR cDNA molecules could be counted accurately. First-strand cDNA for TCR alpha and beta chains was synthesized from specific primers in the conserved constant-segment region. Each cDNA library was double barcoded, with a SMART-Mk sample barcode plus Illumina barcodes, to control for contamination. TruSeq adapter sequences and Illumina sample barcodes were added in two successive PCR steps. The TCR alpha and beta cDNA libraries were sequenced on the Illumina HiSeq platform using custom primers. For the original study's pipeline: MiGEC was used to process raw reads and extract unique molecular identifiers, and MiXCR was used to find CDR3 positions. For each individual, recombination models were inferred using an EM algorithm with the repgenHMM and IGoR tools. The analysis of shared clonotypes was done with the tcR package in R, with sharing normalized by the product of cloneset sizes. To study raw recombination without the effects of thymic and clonal selection, out-of-frame nonproductive sequences were analyzed. Clones were called with MiXCR by TCRdb after fastp trimmed the public reads at Q25, and only in-frame beta chains were retained. Every CDR3 protein is listed once, alongside the most common genes and DNA of its rows. TCRdb, not the original authors, processed these V and J calls. The sample includes approximately 690,000 distinct CDR3 sequences, with roughly 6% observed a single time. The ten most abundant clones make up around 1.9% of the sample.

Trimming takes 6 bases from V and 0 bases from J, and the germline ends sit 16 bases apart. Measured from the cysteine to the phenylalanine, the CDR3 is 15 residues long. Just CDR3 DNA is preserved here, 45 bases in frame from base 1. Based on the germline V gene (reference sequence), the CDR1 and CDR2 sequences are DFQATT and SNEGSKA. Summary of the overall study and its limitations: A weaker excess of twin sharing was found in beta out-of-frame sequences because the signal-to-noise ratio was lowered by fewer shared sequences. Out-of-frame TCR alpha sequences shared between twins showed an excess of low generation-probability sequences compared with coincidental sharing between unrelated individuals. Invariant T cells such as MAIT and iNKT could partly confound zero-insertion analyses, though diverse VJ usage argued against this for most clonotypes. In monozygotic twins, recombination models systematically underestimated out-of-frame TCR alpha sharing, but the models matched the sharing seen between unrelated individuals. Fewer insertions were carried by abundant cord blood beta clonotypes; a weaker similar trend was observed in young adult naive repertoires, while no such trend was observed in memory repertoires. Because the same donors could not be followed over many years, conclusions were based on cross-sectional statistical analysis.

Recombination joined TRBV20-1 with TRBJ2-3; the D region is possibly TRBD1 or TRBD2, each matching across 5 bases. The sequenced material came from naive T cells sorted from blood. The cell subset or site label of this sample denotes: cells isolated with a human naive T-cell isolation kit. This TCR derives from a man aged 18 to 30 in good health. The CDR3 is CSAEGETASTDTQYF. The nucleotides read TGCAGTGCGGAAGGGGAGACCGCTAGCACAGATACGCAGTATTTT.